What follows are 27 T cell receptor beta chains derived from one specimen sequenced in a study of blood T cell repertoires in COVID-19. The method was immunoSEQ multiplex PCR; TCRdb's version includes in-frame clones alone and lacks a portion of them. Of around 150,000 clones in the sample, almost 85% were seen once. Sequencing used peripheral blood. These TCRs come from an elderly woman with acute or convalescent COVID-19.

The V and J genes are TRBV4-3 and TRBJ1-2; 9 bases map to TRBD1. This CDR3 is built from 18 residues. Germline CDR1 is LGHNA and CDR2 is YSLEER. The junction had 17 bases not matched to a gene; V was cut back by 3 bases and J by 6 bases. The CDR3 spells CASSQGTGTGSFRDGYTF. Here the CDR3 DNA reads TGCGCCAGCAGCCAGGGGACCGGGACAGGGTCTTTCAGGGATGGCTACACCTTC.

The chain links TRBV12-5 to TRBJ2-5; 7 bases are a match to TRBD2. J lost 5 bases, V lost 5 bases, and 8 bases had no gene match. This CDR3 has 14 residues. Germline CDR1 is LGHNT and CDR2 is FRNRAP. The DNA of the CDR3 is TGTGCTAGTGGTGGTCCCGGAGCGGGGGAGACCCAGTACTTC. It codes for CASGGPGAGETQYF.

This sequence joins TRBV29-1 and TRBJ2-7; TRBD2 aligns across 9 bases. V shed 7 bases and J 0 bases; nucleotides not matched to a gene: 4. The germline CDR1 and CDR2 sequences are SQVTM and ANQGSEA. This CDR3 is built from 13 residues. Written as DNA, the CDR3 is TGCAGCGCCGGGACTAGCAGCTCCTACGAGCAGTACTTC. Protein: CSAGTSSSYEQYF.

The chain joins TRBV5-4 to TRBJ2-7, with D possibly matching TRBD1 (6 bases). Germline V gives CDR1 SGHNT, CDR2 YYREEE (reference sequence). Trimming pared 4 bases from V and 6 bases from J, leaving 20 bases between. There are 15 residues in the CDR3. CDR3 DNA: TGTGCCAGCAGCGCCCGACTGGGGGCCCGCGTCGAGCAGTACTTC. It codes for CASSARLGARVEQYF.

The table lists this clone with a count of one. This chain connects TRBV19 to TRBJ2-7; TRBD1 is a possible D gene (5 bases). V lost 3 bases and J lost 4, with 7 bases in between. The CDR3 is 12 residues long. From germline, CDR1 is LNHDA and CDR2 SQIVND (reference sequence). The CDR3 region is CASSMNRYEQYF. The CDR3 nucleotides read TGTGCCAGTAGTATGAACAGGTACGAGCAGTACTTC.

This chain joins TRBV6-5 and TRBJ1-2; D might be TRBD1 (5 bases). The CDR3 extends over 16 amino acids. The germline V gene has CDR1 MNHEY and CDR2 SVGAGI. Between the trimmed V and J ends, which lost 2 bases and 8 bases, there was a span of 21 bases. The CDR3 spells CASSYDSGDSLGGYTF. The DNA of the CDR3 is TGTGCCAGCAGTTACGACTCCGGAGACAGCCTCGGGGGCTACACCTTC.

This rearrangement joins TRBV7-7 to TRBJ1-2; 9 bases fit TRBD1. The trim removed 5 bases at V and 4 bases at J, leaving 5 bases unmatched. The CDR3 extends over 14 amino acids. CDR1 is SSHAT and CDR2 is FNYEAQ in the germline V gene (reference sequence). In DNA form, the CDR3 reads TGTGCCAGCAGCCCTCTACAGGGGGCCTATGGCTACACCTTC. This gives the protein CASSPLQGAYGYTF.

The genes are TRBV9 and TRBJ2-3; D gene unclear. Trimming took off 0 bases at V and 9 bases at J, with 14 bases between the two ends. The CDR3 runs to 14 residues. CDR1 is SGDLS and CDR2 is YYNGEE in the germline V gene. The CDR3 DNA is TGTGCCAGCAGCGTAGCTTCGGATAGAGGCACGCAGTATTTT. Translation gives CASSVASDRGTQYF.

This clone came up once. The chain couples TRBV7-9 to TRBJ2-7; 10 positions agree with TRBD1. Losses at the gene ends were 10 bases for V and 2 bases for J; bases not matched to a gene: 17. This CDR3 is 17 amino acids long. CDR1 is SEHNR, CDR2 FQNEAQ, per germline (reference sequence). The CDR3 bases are TGTGCCACCCTCCGTCTAAATCGGGACAGGGGCACCTACGAGCAGTACTTC. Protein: CATLRLNRDRGTYEQYF.

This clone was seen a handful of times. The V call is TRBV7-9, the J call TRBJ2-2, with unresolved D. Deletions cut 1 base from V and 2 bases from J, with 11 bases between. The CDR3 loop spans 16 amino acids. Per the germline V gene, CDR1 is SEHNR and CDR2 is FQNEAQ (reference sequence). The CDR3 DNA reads TGTGCCAGCAGCTTAGAAGCAGGTTTCAACACCGGGGAGCTGTTTTTT. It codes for CASSLEAGFNTGELFF. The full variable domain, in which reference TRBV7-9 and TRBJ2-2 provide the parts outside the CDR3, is DTGVSQNPRHKITKRGQNVTFRCDPISEHNRLYWYRQTLGQGPEFLTYFQNEAQLEKSRLLSDRFSAERPKGSFSTLEIQRTEQGDSAMYLCASSLEAGFNTGELFFGEGSRLTVL.

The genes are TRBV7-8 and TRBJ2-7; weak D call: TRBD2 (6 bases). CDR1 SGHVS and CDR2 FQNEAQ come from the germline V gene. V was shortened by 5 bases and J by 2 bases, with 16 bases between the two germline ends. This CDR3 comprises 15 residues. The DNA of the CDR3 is TGTGCCAGCAGCCCCCCGGAGGGGACCACCTACGAGCAGTACTTC. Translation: CASSPPEGTTYEQYF.

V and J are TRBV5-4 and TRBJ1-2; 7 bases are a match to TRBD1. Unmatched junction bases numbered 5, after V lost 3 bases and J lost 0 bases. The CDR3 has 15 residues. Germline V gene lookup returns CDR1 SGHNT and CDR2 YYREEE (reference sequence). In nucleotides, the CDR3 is TGTGCCAGCAGCTCCCCCGGACAGGCTAACTATGGCTACACCTTC. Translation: CASSSPGQANYGYTF.

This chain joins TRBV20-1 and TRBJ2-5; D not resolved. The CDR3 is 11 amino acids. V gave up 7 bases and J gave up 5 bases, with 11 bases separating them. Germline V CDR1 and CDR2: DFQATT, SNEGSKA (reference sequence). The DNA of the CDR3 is TGCAGTGGAGAAGACGGGGAGACCCAGTACTTC. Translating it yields CSGEDGETQYF.

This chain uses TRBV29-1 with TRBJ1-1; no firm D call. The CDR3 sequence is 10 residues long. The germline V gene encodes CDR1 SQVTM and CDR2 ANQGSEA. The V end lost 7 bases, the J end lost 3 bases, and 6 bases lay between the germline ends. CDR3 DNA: TGCAGCGCTGCGGACACTGAAGCTTTCTTT. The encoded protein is CSAADTEAFF.

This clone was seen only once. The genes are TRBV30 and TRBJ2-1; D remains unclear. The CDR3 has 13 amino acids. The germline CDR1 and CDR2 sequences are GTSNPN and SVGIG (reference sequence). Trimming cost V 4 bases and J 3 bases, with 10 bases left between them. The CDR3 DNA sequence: TGTGCCTGGACTCTAGGTATCTACAATGAGCAGTTCTTC. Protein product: CAWTLGIYNEQFF.

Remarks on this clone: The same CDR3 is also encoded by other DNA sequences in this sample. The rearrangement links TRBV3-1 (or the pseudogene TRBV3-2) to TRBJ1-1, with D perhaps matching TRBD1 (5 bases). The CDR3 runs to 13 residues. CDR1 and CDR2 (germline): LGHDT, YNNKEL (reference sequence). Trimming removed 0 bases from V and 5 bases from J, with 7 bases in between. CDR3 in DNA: TGTGCCAGCAGCCAAGATGGGGGGACTGAAGCTTTCTTT. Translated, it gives CASSQDGGTEAFF.

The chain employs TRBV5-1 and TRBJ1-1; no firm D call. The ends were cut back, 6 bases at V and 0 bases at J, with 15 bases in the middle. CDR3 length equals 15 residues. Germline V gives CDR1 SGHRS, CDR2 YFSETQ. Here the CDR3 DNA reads TGCGCCAGCACCGTCCCGGGAGTTTTGAACACTGAAGCTTTCTTT. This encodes CASTVPGVLNTEAFF. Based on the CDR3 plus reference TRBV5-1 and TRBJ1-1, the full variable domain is KAGVTQTPRYLIKTRGQQVTLSCSPISGHRSVSWYQQTPGQGLQFLFEYFSETQRNKGNFPGRFSGRQFSNSRSEMNVSTLELGDSALYLCASTVPGVLNTEAFFGQGTRLTVV.

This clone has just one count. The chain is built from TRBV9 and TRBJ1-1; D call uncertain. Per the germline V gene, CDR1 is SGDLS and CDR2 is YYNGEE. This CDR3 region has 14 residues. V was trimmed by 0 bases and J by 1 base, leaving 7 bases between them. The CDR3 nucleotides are TGTGCCAGCAGCGTAGAGCCGGGGAACACTGAAGCTTTCTTT. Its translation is CASSVEPGNTEAFF.

The CDR3 coding sequence is TGCGCCAGCAGCTTGGGGGCGGGAGCACTGTACGAGCAGTACTTC. Protein: CASSLGAGALYEQYF. The chain combines TRBV5-1 with TRBJ2-7, with 7 positions matching TRBD2. Germline V CDR1 and CDR2: SGHRS, YFSETQ. This CDR3 region has 15 residues. With V trimmed by 0 bases and J by 4 bases, 7 bases remained unmatched. The whole variable domain, filled in from reference TRBV5-1 and TRBJ2-7, reads KAGVTQTPRYLIKTRGQQVTLSCSPISGHRSVSWYQQTPGQGLQFLFEYFSETQRNKGNFPGRFSGRQFSNSRSEMNVSTLELGDSALYLCASSLGAGALYEQYFGPGTRLTVT.

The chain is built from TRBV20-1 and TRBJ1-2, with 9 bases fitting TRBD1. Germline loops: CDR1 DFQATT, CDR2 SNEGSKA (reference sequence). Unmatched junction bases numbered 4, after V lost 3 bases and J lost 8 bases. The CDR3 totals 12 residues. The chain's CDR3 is CSASRTGDGYTF. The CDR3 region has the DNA TGCAGTGCTAGTCGGACAGGGGACGGCTACACCTTC.

CDR3 amino acids: CAWIDARSSYNEQFF. CDR3 in DNA: TGTGCCTGGATAGACGCCCGGAGCTCCTACAATGAGCAGTTCTTC. This chain uses TRBV30 with TRBJ2-1; D is unresolved. This CDR3 contains 15 residues. In germline, CDR1 is GTSNPN, CDR2 SVGIG (reference sequence). V was cut by 4 bases and J by 0 bases, with 13 bases left in between.

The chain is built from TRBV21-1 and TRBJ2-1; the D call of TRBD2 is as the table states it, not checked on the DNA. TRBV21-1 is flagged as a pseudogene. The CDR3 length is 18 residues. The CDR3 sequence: CASSKAGSSGSDYNEQFF. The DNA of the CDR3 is TGTGCCAGCAGCAAAGCGGGTTCTAGCGGGAGCGACTACAATGAGCAGTTCTTC.

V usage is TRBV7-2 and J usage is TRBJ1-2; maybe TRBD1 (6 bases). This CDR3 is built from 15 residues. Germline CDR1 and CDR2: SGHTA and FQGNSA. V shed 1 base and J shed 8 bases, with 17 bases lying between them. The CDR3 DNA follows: TGTGCCAGCAGCTTAGTTCTCGGGGGGCCGAAGGGCTACACCTTC. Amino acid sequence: CASSLVLGGPKGYTF. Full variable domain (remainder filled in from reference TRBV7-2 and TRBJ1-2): GAGVSQSPSNKVTEKGKDVELRCDPISGHTALYWYRQSLGQGLEFLIYFQGNSAPDKSGLPSDRFSAERTGGSVSTLTIQRTQQEDSAVYLCASSLVLGGPKGYTFGSGTRLTVV.

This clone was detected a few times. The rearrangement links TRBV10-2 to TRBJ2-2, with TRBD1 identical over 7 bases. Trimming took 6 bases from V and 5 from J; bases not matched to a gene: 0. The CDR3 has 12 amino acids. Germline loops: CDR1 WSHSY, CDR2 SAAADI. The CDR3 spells CASRTGTGELFF. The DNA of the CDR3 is TGCGCCAGCAGGACAGGGACCGGGGAGCTGTTTTTT.

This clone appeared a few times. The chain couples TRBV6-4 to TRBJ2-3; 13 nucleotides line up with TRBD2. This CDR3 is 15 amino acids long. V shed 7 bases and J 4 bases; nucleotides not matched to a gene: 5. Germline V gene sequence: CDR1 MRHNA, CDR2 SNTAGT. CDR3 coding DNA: TGTGCCAGCACGACTAGCGGGAGGCCGTCAGATACGCAGTATTTT. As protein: CASTTSGRPSDTQYF.

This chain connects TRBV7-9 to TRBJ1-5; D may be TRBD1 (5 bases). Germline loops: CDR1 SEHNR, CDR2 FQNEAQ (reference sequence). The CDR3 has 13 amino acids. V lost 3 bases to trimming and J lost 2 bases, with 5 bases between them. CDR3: CASSLTGNQPQHF. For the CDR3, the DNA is TGTGCCAGCAGCTTGACAGGCAATCAGCCCCAGCATTTT.

The DNA of the CDR3 is TGTGCCAGCAGCTTAGTCCCTAGCGGGATCTACGAGCAGTACTTC. This codes for CASSLVPSGIYEQYF. This rearrangement joins TRBV11-2 to TRBJ2-7; the match to TRBD2 covers 9 bases. Germline V CDR1 and CDR2: SGHAT, FQNNGV. With V trimmed by 1 base and J by 3 bases, 4 bases remained unmatched. The CDR3 sequence is 15 residues long.